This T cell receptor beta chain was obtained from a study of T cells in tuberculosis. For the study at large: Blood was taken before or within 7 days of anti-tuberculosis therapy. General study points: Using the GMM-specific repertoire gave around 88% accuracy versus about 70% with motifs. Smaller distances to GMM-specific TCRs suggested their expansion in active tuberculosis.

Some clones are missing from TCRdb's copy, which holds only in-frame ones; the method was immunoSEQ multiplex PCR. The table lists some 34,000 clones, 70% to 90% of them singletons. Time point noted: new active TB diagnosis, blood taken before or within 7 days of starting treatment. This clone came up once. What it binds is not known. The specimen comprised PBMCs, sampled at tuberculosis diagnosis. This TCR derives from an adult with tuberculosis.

In DNA, the CDR3 is TGTGCCAGCCGTCACGGGGAAAAAAACATTCAGTACTTC. The encoded protein is CASRHGEKNIQYF. The genes are TRBV19 and TRBJ2-4, with D possibly TRBD2 on 5 matching bases. V gave up 9 bases and J gave up 4 bases, with 13 bases separating them. Germline loops: CDR1 LNHDA, CDR2 SQIVND (reference sequence). The CDR3 has 13 residues.